This T cell receptor (beta chain) emerged from a study of blood T cells in healthy people across ages. Study overall: Using template switching, researchers captured about one barcoded beta molecule for each two T cells. Regarding the study as a whole: Estimates drawn from one million T cells were deemed to understate diversity. As age increased, TCR beta diversity per million T cells fell in a roughly linear fashion.

Germline loops: CDR1 MGHRA, CDR2 YSYEKL. Unmatched junction bases numbered 13, after V lost 0 bases and J lost 3 bases. This CDR3 has 19 residues. Next came a second PCR, run for roughly 7 to 12 cycles, which used a sample-barcoded 5' primer along with a J-beta primer mix. From the 5' RACE reads, TCRdb called clonotypes with MiXCR, one entry per CDR3 protein. The data hold around 790,000 distinct CDR3 sequences, with around two fifths observed a single time. Extraction yielded at least 6 micrograms of total RNA per sample. Concerning this clonotype: Its antigen is currently unknown.

This receptor was taken from a man in his 60s in good health. The source material was blood. The J gene is TRBJ2-2, the V gene TRBV4-1, with 7 bases lining up with TRBD1. The DNA of the CDR3 is TGCGCCAGCAGCCAAGAGTCGAGGACCCGGGACAGACACACCGGGGAGCTGTTTTTT. This sequence encodes CASSQESRTRDRHTGELFF.